This T cell receptor (beta chain) was sequenced in a study of tissue T cells after allogeneic stem cell transplantation (dated by TCRdb to the early 2020s). Regarding the complete study: Over a three-year period, seven or eight adult allo-HCT recipients who had steroid-refractory GVHD were prospectively enrolled in a research-autopsy study. All GVHD patients received grafts from donors, several unmodified and three CD34-selected to deplete T cells. Gastrointestinal GVHD was present in all GVHD patients, several lines of GVHD-directed therapy were administered to all GVHD patients, and skin involvement was additionally present in several GVHD patients. Pre-transplant PBMCs, which were of recipient origin, were available from roughly 5 GVHD patients. For viably preserved blood and marrow, CD3+ T cells were flow-sorted when cell numbers allowed, whereas DNA was extracted directly from smaller samples. Using research autopsies of patients with and without GVHD, plus mouse models of GVHD, the study profiled TCR beta repertoires across many tissues. The human part of the study was a prospective observational study with no blinding and no randomization. Broader findings and caveats from the paper: In both patients and mice, only a limited portion of the TCR repertoire detected in tissues was captured by blood and spleen T cells. Few T cell clones were found to be shared across patients, but shared repertoire signatures across patients were revealed in a tissue-specific fashion by motif-based clustering. The study did not establish which tissue TCRs were alloreactive or antigen-specific, and some clones may have been host cells that persisted. The patient cohort was small and clinically heterogeneous, and sampling depth was acknowledged as a limitation. Within patients, how anatomically similar tissues were was a major factor shaping TCR repertoire composition, regardless of disease or transplant status.

The sample's time point label, in plain terms: recipient (host-origin) PBMCs collected before allo-HCT. On this clone itself: Its binding antigen is unknown. Base qualities were left out, and no much larger clone turns up one base away.

Preparation of the library involved the immunoSEQ multiplex PCR assay. Adaptive Biotechnologies performed TCRbeta CDR3 sequencing at survey depth and reported CDR3 sequences, V/J genes, productive frequency, and template counts. Amplification of TCR beta CDR3 regions started from genomic DNA instead of RNA. The paper's processing steps were these. Jensen-Shannon divergence was used to quantify pairwise repertoire overlap between tissues, with a value of 1 indicating complete divergence and a value of 0 indicating identical repertoires. Tissues were clustered by single-linkage agglomerative hierarchical clustering of pairwise JSD values, and the clustering results were displayed as dendrograms. GLIPH2 was run on all patient samples with simulation_depth 1000, kmer_min_depth 3 and cdr3_length_cutoff 8, and groups with more than two unique CDR3s were retained. A standardized tissue-overlap score extrapolated Jaccard GLIPH-group overlap across patients to a standard repertoire size of 1000 clones. Associations of diversity with clinical or experimental variables used linear mixed-effect models with tissue fixed effects and individual random effects. Entries here come from immuneACCESS through TCRdb and include only in-frame sequences with V and J called. Some clones fail to appear in such tables; in the studies checked, an unresolved V gene covers under half of the shortfall, and the cause of the remainder is unknown. D and trimming come from the DNA, and the V and J calls and clone size come from that table. This sample lists tens of thousands of clones; approximately 83% were detected once. Roughly 3.6% of the sample is in the top ten clones.

The receptor was derived from a woman between 18 and 50 years old who later had graft-versus-host disease after an allogeneic stem cell transplant. Sequenced here: blood, sampled before transplantation.

The DNA sequence reads TGTGCCAGCAGCTTGAACTTCAAGCAGTACTTC. This translates into CASSLNFKQYF. The chain is assembled from TRBV5-5 and TRBJ2-7, with the identity of the D gene unclear. V is clipped by 1 base and J by 8 bases, and the sequence between their germline boundaries is 7 bases long. The CDR3 spans 11 residues, from the cysteine through the phenylalanine. Only the CDR3 part of the read is kept: 33 bases, read in frame from the first base. For CDR1 and CDR2, the germline V gene (reference sequence) lists SGHKS and YYEKEE. The full variable domain, completed from the reference TRBV5-5 and TRBJ2-7 proteins outside the CDR3, reads DAGVTQSPTHLIKTRGQQVTLRCSPISGHKSVSWYQQVLGQGPQFIFQYYEKEERGRGNFPDRFSARQFPNYSSELNVNALLLGDSALYLCASSLNFKQYFGPGTRLTVT.